Listed below are T cell receptor beta chains from one sample, sequenced in a study of early T cells in non-severe SARS-CoV-2 infection. TCRdb re-derived calls from the 5' RACE reads in MiXCR, one entry per CDR3 protein. The table includes about 64,000 distinct CDR3 sequences, around 20% detected once. The sequenced sample was whole blood, obtained at baseline. The receptor source for this set is an adult who was a healthcare worker with PCR-confirmed SARS-CoV-2 infection or an uninfected control (not recorded which). CDR3s include the opening cysteine and the closing phenylalanine or tryptophan. A D gene is named only where the DNA matches it firmly. Expanded clones are given a class, and other clones once, few, many or no size at all.

j_gene | v_gene | d_gene | abundance | CDR3aa | CDR3nt
TRBJ2-3 | TRBV30 | TRBD2 | - | CAWSATQAYGEGTQYF | TGTGCCTGGAGTGCCACACAGGCGTACGGGGAGGGTACGCAGTATTTT
TRBJ2-5 | TRBV7-3 | TRBD2 | few | CASSLRSGAETQYF | TGTGCCAGCAGCTTAAGGAGCGGGGCAGAGACCCAGTACTTC
TRBJ1-3 | TRBV7-4 | - | few | CASSLKGAGPLSGNTIYF | TGTGCCAGCAGCTTGAAGGGAGCAGGGCCCCTCTCTGGAAACACCATATATTTT
TRBJ2-2 | TRBV6-5 | - | - | CASIGTDFTGELFF | TGTGCCAGCATCGGGACGGATTTTACTGGGGAGCTGTTTTTT
TRBJ2-5 | TRBV3-1 | - | once | CASSQMTGEETQYF | TGTGCCAGCAGCCAAATGACAGGCGAAGAGACCCAGTACTTC
TRBJ2-5 | TRBV5-4 | - | few | CASSRPGLGGGETQYF | TGTGCCAGCAGTCGTCCGGGACTAGGGGGCGGAGAGACCCAGTACTTC
TRBJ2-1 | TRBV12-3/TRBV12-4 | TRBD2 | - | CASSPSGTIGKQFF | TGTGCCAGCAGTCCCTCCGGGACTATCGGTAAGCAGTTCTTC
TRBJ1-4 | TRBV18 | - | few | CASSPGGVNEKLFF | TGTGCCAGCTCACCGGGGGGAGTGAATGAAAAACTGTTTTTT
TRBJ1-3 | TRBV7-9 | - | few | CASTRGNSGNTIYF | TGTGCCAGCACCCGAGGGAACTCTGGAAACACCATATATTTT
TRBJ1-1 | TRBV7-3 | - | few | CASSLMPNTEAFF | TGTGCCAGCAGCTTAATGCCGAACACTGAAGCTTTCTTT
TRBJ2-7 | TRBV29-1 | - | few | CSVVSRYEQYF | TGCAGCGTTGTTTCCCGCTACGAGCAGTACTTC
TRBJ2-1 | TRBV3-1 | TRBD2 | - | CASSQREAGVSFF | TGTGCCAGCAGCCAACGGGAAGCGGGGGTATCGTTCTTC
TRBJ1-2 | TRBV3-1 | - | few | CASSQAPGLRDYGYTF | TGTGCCAGCAGCCAAGCCCCAGGGCTGCGTGATTATGGCTACACCTTC
TRBJ2-4 | TRBV5-5 | - | - | CASSFPSGVGDIQYF | TGTGCCAGCAGCTTCCCAAGTGGGGTGGGGGACATTCAGTACTTC
TRBJ1-4 | TRBV7-9 | - | many | CASRPGTDNEKLFF | TGTGCCAGCAGACCCGGGACGGATAATGAAAAACTGTTTTTT
TRBJ2-3 | TRBV12-3/TRBV12-4 | - | few | CASRMRGSTDTQYF | TGTGCCAGCAGGATGCGGGGAAGCACAGATACGCAGTATTTT
TRBJ1-3 | TRBV13 | - | - | CASRQTALGNTIYF | TGTGCCAGCAGGCAGACAGCCCTTGGAAACACCATATATTTT
TRBJ2-5 | TRBV7-2 | - | - | CASSPASAETQYF | TGTGCCAGCAGCCCCGCTAGCGCAGAGACCCAGTACTTC
TRBJ2-2 | TRBV9 | - | few | CASSVGTIVTGELFF | TGTGCCAGCAGCGTAGGGACCATTGTCACCGGGGAGCTGTTTTTT
TRBJ1-1 | TRBV12-5 | - | many | CASGLEGGNTEAFF | TGTGCTAGTGGTTTGGAAGGGGGGAACACTGAAGCTTTCTTT
TRBJ2-6 | TRBV6-1 | - | few | CASSVNRGSGANVLTF | TGTGCCAGCAGTGTTAATCGTGGCTCTGGGGCCAACGTCCTGACTTTC